This T cell receptor beta chain stems from a study of shared clonotypes between healthy human individuals. A note on this clone: Its specificity is not known.

Study results and limitations: Approximately 4.6% of naive CD4 clonotypes were shared across several donors.

Sequencing used immunoSEQ multiplex PCR; TCRdb keeps in-frame clones, though not all of them. This sample has some 300,000 clones, with about 70% found just once. The ends were cut back, 0 bases at V and 1 base at J, with 13 bases in the middle. Germline CDR1 reads ENHRY; CDR2 reads SYGVKD. The length of the CDR3 is 17 residues. Sequencing input: memory CD4+ T cells sorted from blood. Subset: CD45RA-negative fraction. The sequence was obtained from a man aged 25 to 45 in good health. V usage is TRBV10-3 and J usage is TRBJ1-5, with D hard to call. The CDR3 is CAISESSGRGSNQPQHF. The CDR3 coding sequence is TGTGCCATCAGTGAGTCGTCCGGACGGGGAAGCAATCAGCCCCAGCATTTT.